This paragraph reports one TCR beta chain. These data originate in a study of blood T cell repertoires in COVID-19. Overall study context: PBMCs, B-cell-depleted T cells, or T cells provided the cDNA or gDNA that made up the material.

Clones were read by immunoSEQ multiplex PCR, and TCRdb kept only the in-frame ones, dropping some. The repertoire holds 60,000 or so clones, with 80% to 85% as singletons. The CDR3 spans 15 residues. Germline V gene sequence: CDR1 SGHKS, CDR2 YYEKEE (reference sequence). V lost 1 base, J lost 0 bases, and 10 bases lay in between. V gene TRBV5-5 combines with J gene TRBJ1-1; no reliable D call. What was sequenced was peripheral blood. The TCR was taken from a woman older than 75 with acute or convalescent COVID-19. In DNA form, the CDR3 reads TGTGCCAGCAGCTTGTTGCGGGTGATGAACACTGAAGCTTTCTTT. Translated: CASSLLRVMNTEAFF. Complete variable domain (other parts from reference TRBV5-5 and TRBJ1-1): DAGVTQSPTHLIKTRGQQVTLRCSPISGHKSVSWYQQVLGQGPQFIFQYYEKEERGRGNFPDRFSARQFPNYSSELNVNALLLGDSALYLCASSLLRVMNTEAFFGQGTRLTVV.